The clone carrying this T cell receptor (beta chain) occurred a few times. The V end lost 1 base, the J end lost 12 bases, and 16 bases lay between the germline ends. Germline loops: CDR1 SGHTA, CDR2 FQGNSA. CDR3 size: 14 residues. The sample belongs to a study of human T cells and chemical hapten exposure. For the library, individual cDNA molecules each received unique molecular identifiers. TCRdb itself ran the RACE reads through MiXCR, one entry per CDR3 protein. The data hold more than 80,000 distinct CDR3 sequences, with 11% observed a single time. Regarding time point: patch test 3, about 24 weeks after DPC sensitization. Documented treatment: therapeutic diphenylcyclopropenone sensitization with weekly scalp DPC.

The J gene is TRBJ2-1, the V gene TRBV7-2; either TRBD1 or TRBD2 may supply D (5 bases each). The clonotype comes from a woman aged 50 to 60 with alopecia areata. Some clones in this sample may be carry-over from other donors' samples. This specimen was whole blood, taken in connection with sensitization to the hapten diphenylcyclopropenone (DPC). The CDR3 DNA reads TGTGCCAGCAGCTTAGGGTTCCCCTTGGGGGTGCAGTTCTTC. Translated: CASSLGFPLGVQFF.